This TCR beta chain was identified during a study of T cells in Graves' hyperthyroidism and ophthalmopathy. Clinical symptoms, serum thyroxine and TRAb, thyroid ultrasound and orbital computed tomography together formed the diagnostic basis. Amplification of TCR beta CDR3 regions used RNA as the template. The TCR CDR3 first-round RT-PCR relied on the HTBI primer set. TCRdb called the multiplex PCR reads again in MiXCR, with one record for every CDR3 protein. The top ten clones hold 25% to 30% of a sample with fewer than 450,000 distinct CDR3 sequences, more than 13% of them seen once. This clonotype was observed at least ten times. As yet, its antigen is unknown. Regarding the study as a whole: By a 13 V-J model, ophthalmopathy was set apart from stable hyperthyroidism.

Germline CDR1 is DFQATT and CDR2 is SNEGSKA (reference sequence). The length of the CDR3 is 15 residues. V dropped 5 bases and J dropped 2; count of bases not matched to a gene: 4. The sequenced material came from blood. This clonotype was obtained from a man aged 45-60 years with Graves' ophthalmopathy. The V gene is TRBV20-1, the J gene TRBJ2-1, with 12 positions matching TRBD2. The chain's CDR3 is CSAPRTSGAYNEQFF. As DNA, the CDR3 is TGCAGTGCTCCTCGGACTAGCGGGGCCTACAATGAGCAGTTCTTC.